The rows below give T cell receptor beta chains drawn from one sample of a study of response to subunit inactivated influenza vaccine. TCRdb itself ran the RT-PCR reads through MiXCR, one entry per CDR3 protein. The sample lists about 700,000 distinct CDR3 sequences; around 16% were seen once. Sequenced here: PBMCs from blood, sampled 11 to 12 days after vaccination. Receptors originate from a man aged 50 to 59 who received an inactivated influenza vaccine. CDR3s include the opening cysteine and the closing phenylalanine or tryptophan. The D gene is left open where the match is weak. Some rows mark clone size as missing; the rest say once, few, many or name a class of expanded clone.

CASSLSNPGGVETQYF	NA	NA	TRBV28	TRBJ2-5
CASSPPNRGDYEQYF	NA	TRBD1	TRBV5-8	TRBJ2-7
CASSQDLSPLGPSEKLFF	few	NA	TRBV4-3	TRBJ1-4
CASSYGLAGERQYF	NA	TRBD2	TRBV7-9	TRBJ2-3
CASSDGARAFF	few	NA	TRBV10-1	TRBJ1-1
CASSMSRGGNQPQHF	NA	NA	TRBV7-9	TRBJ1-5
CASSRDILGVAFF	NA	NA	TRBV28	TRBJ1-1
CASSVVSDAEAFF	few	NA	TRBV9	TRBJ1-1
CASSMPRETQYF	NA	NA	TRBV12-3/TRBV12-4	TRBJ2-5
CSARDGDPDQETQYF	NA	NA	TRBV20-1	TRBJ2-5
CASRPRGITDTQYF	NA	NA	TRBV3-1	TRBJ2-3
CASSPGVNTEAFF	many	NA	TRBV5-1	TRBJ1-1
CASTKNLQETQYF	few	NA	TRBV5-6	TRBJ2-5
CSAQPGGVLGTQYF	NA	TRBD1	TRBV20-1	TRBJ2-5
CASSLYGGQETQYF	few	NA	TRBV7-2	TRBJ2-5
CASSADTGTAYEQYF	NA	TRBD1	TRBV5-1	TRBJ2-7
CATQGQAAYEQYF	few	NA	TRBV6-2/TRBV6-3	TRBJ2-7
CASSLLFNEQFF	NA	NA	TRBV7-2	TRBJ2-1
CASSLAYETHANSNQPQHF	few	NA	TRBV5-6	TRBJ1-5
CASSLSSGLLNEQFF	few	NA	TRBV7-2	TRBJ2-1
CASISIAIWGRANTGELIF	NA	NA	TRBV12-3/TRBV12-4	TRBJ2-2
CASSPGLAGASSYNEQFF	many	TRBD2	TRBV18	TRBJ2-1
CASSQPGRGTFYGYTF	NA	TRBD1	TRBV27	TRBJ1-2
CSARSGLAVPYEQYF	NA	TRBD2	TRBV20-1	TRBJ2-7
CASSLDPAGGREQYF	NA	TRBD2	TRBV11-2	TRBJ2-7
CSASLPSGSEQFF	few	TRBD2	TRBV20-1	TRBJ2-1
CASSYVWPEGEQFF	NA	NA	TRBV12-3/TRBV12-4	TRBJ2-1
CASSVGPTNTEAFF	NA	NA	TRBV7-9	TRBJ1-1
CASSLWGAAYF	few	NA	TRBV7-2	TRBJ2-7
CAISDTGYEQFF	few	NA	TRBV10-3	TRBJ2-1
CASSLDRAGETQYF	few	NA	TRBV5-1	TRBJ2-5
CSVATGTAEQYF	few	TRBD1	TRBV29-1	TRBJ2-7
CASSPPYMAAVTDTQYF	NA	NA	TRBV7-9	TRBJ2-3
CASSLPTESYEQYF	many	NA	TRBV6-2/TRBV6-3	TRBJ2-7
CASSYPGYGPNEQFF	many	NA	TRBV6-5	TRBJ2-1
CASRSLSALSSYEQYF	few	NA	TRBV28	TRBJ2-7
CASSTFVGASSYNEQFF	few	NA	TRBV7-9	TRBJ2-1
CASSLDRRLEQYF	many	NA	TRBV12-3/TRBV12-4	TRBJ2-7
CASSTPGQGAFF	few	TRBD1	TRBV7-9	TRBJ1-1
CASSLEAGSMNTEAFF	few	NA	TRBV5-1	TRBJ1-1
CASSLSSETTDTQYF	few	NA	TRBV7-6	TRBJ2-3
CASSGTSGSVEQFF	few	TRBD2	TRBV6-1	TRBJ2-1
CAWARQGARETQYF	NA	TRBD1	TRBV30	TRBJ2-5
CASSLRQSYQETQYF	NA	NA	TRBV13	TRBJ2-5
CASSKTGDSGNTIYF	many	TRBD1	TRBV2	TRBJ1-3